The next 32 T cell receptor beta chains were all read from a single sample in a study of blood T cells in healthy people across ages (dated by TCRdb to 2015 to 2017). Receptor libraries were prepared by 5' RACE. The sequencing machine was an Illumina HiSeq 2500. A second roughly 6 to 12 cycle PCR used a sample-barcoded 5' primer and a J-beta primer mix. Clones were called with MiXCR by TCRdb after fastp trimmed the public reads at Q25, and only in-frame beta chains were retained. A single entry per CDR3 protein holds the most common genes and DNA from its merged rows. This sample gives 780,000 or so distinct CDR3 sequences in total; just over 55% of them show up just once. The ten largest clones capture more than 25% of the sample. The sequenced sample was blood. The receptors derive from a man aged 35 to 55 in good health.

The chain is built from TRBV27 and TRBJ1-5; no reliable D call. Between the trimmed V and J ends, which lost 6 bases and 9 bases, there was a span of 18 bases. The CDR3 has 14 residues. Germline CDR1 is MNHEY and CDR2 is SMNVEV (reference sequence). CDR3 DNA sequence: TGTGCCAGCAGGTATAGACTGGGCACGAGGCCCCAGCATTTT. Its protein product is CASRYRLGTRPQHF.

V and J are TRBV20-1 and TRBJ2-1; 8 bases are shared with TRBD2. This CDR3 is 16 amino acids long. Looked up from germline, CDR1 is DFQATT and CDR2 is SNEGSKA (reference sequence). J gave up 9 bases and V 5 bases, and 18 bases lay outside the gene matches. CDR3: CSAHKLTGLVGGEQFF. The CDR3 coding sequence is TGCAGTGCTCATAAACTAACGGGACTAGTGGGCGGTGAGCAGTTCTTC.

The V call is TRBV27, the J call TRBJ2-2; D is possibly TRBD1 (5 bases). Germline V lookup: CDR1 MNHEY, CDR2 SMNVEV (reference sequence). Trimming pared 8 bases from V and 5 bases from J, leaving 12 bases between. CDR3 length: 13 amino acids. CDR3 sequence reads: CASGAGQTGELFF. CDR3 nucleotide sequence: TGTGCCAGCGGGGCAGGACAAACCGGGGAGCTGTTTTTT.

The chain carries TRBV20-1 and TRBJ1-5; 10 nucleotides agree with TRBD1. The CDR3 totals 17 residues. Germline assignment: CDR1 DFQATT and CDR2 SNEGSKA (reference sequence). V shed 0 bases and J 0 bases; nucleotides not matched to a gene: 5. CDR3 DNA sequence: TGCAGTGCTAGAGATCGGACAGGGGGTTATAGCAATCAGCCCCAGCATTTT. This encodes CSARDRTGGYSNQPQHF.

This chain uses TRBV7-2 with TRBJ2-3; tentative D call: TRBD2 (6 bases). V was cut by 1 base and J by 5 bases, with 13 bases left in between. CDR1 is SGHTA and CDR2 is FQGNSA in the germline V gene. CDR3 length: 15 amino acids. The DNA for the CDR3 is TGTGCCAGCAGCTTAGGTTCTAGCGTTGGAGATACGCAGTATTTT. Translation gives CASSLGSSVGDTQYF.

This chain connects TRBV14 to TRBJ1-2; D uncertain. The CDR3 runs 12 residues. V lost 0 bases and J 9 bases, leaving 8 bases between the germline ends. The V gene's germline CDR1 is SGHDN and CDR2 FVKESK. The CDR3: CASSQDCGSYTF. CDR3 DNA sequence: TGTGCCAGCAGCCAAGATTGTGGGAGCTACACCTTC.

The chain recombines TRBV7-2 with TRBJ2-7; weak D call: TRBD2 (5 bases). Germline V gives CDR1 SGHTA, CDR2 FQGNSA. V was pared by 1 base and J by 4 bases, with 14 bases between. The CDR3 is made up of 15 amino acids. The chain's CDR3 is CASSLGWASGYEQYF. Written as DNA, the CDR3 is TGTGCCAGCAGCTTAGGGTGGGCCAGCGGATACGAGCAGTACTTC.

The rearrangement links TRBV20-1 to TRBJ2-1, with 9 nucleotides matching TRBD2. This CDR3 spans 16 amino acids. V lost 3 bases to trimming and J lost 0 bases; unmatched junction nucleotides: 6. CDR1 is DFQATT, CDR2 SNEGSKA, per germline (reference sequence). The CDR3 DNA is TGCAGTGCTAGTTGGGCGGGAGGGAGCTCCTACAATGAGCAGTTCTTC. This sequence encodes CSASWAGGSSYNEQFF.

This chain links TRBV6-6 with TRBJ2-3, with 7 bases identical to TRBD2. Looked up from germline, CDR1 is MNHNY and CDR2 is SVGAGI (reference sequence). V trimming: 6 bases; J trimming: 0 bases; junction bases outside the gene matches: 6. This CDR3 has 15 amino acids. The CDR3 loop reads CASRKLAFSTDTQYF. CDR3 DNA sequence: TGTGCCAGCAGGAAACTAGCGTTCAGCACAGATACGCAGTATTTT.

The chain couples TRBV4-3 to TRBJ2-5; D is unresolved. Trimming removed 3 bases at V and 11 bases at J, with 22 bases between. The CDR3 covers 15 residues. Germline CDR1 LGHNA, CDR2 YSLEER. The CDR3 reads CASSQANRVANEQYF. As DNA, the CDR3 is TGCGCCAGCAGCCAGGCTAATAGGGTTGCGAATGAGCAGTACTTC.

This clonotype was seen a handful of times. The V gene is TRBV3-1, the J gene TRBJ2-3; the D gene is possibly TRBD2 (6 bases). Per germline, CDR1 LGHDT and CDR2 YNNKEL (reference sequence). This CDR3 comprises 14 residues. V was clipped by 4 bases and J by 3 bases, with 11 bases between them. CDR3 nucleotide sequence: TGTGCCAGCAGCCGGGACTCTCGAACAGATACGCAGTATTTT. This gives the protein CASSRDSRTDTQYF.

The chain links TRBV6-5 to TRBJ2-1, with D maybe TRBD2 (7 bases). V lost 0 bases and J lost 0, with 15 bases in between. Germline V gene data show CDR1 as MNHEY and CDR2 as SVGAGI. The CDR3 contains 18 residues. The CDR3 spells CASSYSGGGRNSYNEQFF. For the CDR3, the DNA is TGTGCCAGCAGTTACTCGGGAGGGGGGCGCAACTCCTACAATGAGCAGTTCTTC.

J is TRBJ2-3 and V is TRBV28; D not certain. V gave up 6 bases and J gave up 5 bases, with 18 bases separating them. The CDR3 extends over 15 amino acids. Germline V lookup: CDR1 MDHEN, CDR2 SYDVKM. The DNA for the CDR3 is TGTGCCAGCAGCCGCGGACCTATTTTCCGAGATACGCAGTATTTT. Residues: CASSRGPIFRDTQYF.

This clonotype has just one count. The V and J genes are TRBV12-3 or TRBV12-4 and TRBJ2-6, with 9 positions matching TRBD1. Trimming took 7 bases from V and 0 from J; bases not matched to a gene: 13. CDR3 length: 19 amino acids. CDR3 in DNA: TGTGCCAGCAACATCATATTGGGACAGGGAAACTCTGGGGCCAACGTCCTGACTTTC. Translating gives CASNIILGQGNSGANVLTF.

This chain links TRBV20-1 with TRBJ2-1; D ambiguous. Germline V gene lookup returns CDR1 DFQATT and CDR2 SNEGSKA (reference sequence). The CDR3 length is 15 residues. Trimming removed 6 bases from V and 4 bases from J, with 19 bases in between. CDR3 region: CSASPPMIPYNEQFF. The CDR3 region has the DNA TGCAGTGCCAGCCCCCCCATGATTCCTTACAATGAGCAGTTCTTC.

This clonotype was detected a few times. The chain couples TRBV5-1 to TRBJ2-5, with a possible D match to TRBD1 (6 bases). The ends were cut back, 7 bases at V and 10 bases at J, with 23 bases in the middle. Per germline, CDR1 SGHRS and CDR2 YFSETQ. This CDR3 region has 14 residues. DNA of the CDR3: TGCGCCAGCGGTGATTCGGCAGGGGTCGGTGGCCAGTACTTC. Protein: CASGDSAGVGGQYF. The whole variable domain, remainder taken from reference TRBV5-1 and TRBJ2-5, is KAGVTQTPRYLIKTRGQQVTLSCSPISGHRSVSWYQQTPGQGLQFLFEYFSETQRNKGNFPGRFSGRQFSNSRSEMNVSTLELGDSALYLCASGDSAGVGGQYFGPGTRLLVL.

The V and J genes are TRBV6-2 or TRBV6-3 and TRBJ2-7; perhaps TRBD2 as D (6 bases). Germline V gene lookup returns CDR1 MNHEY and CDR2 SVGEGT. The CDR3 runs to 13 residues. The V and J ends lost 7 bases and 6 bases respectively, with 16 bases between them. The chain's CDR3 is CASKVRDSGEQYF. In DNA form, the CDR3 reads TGTGCCAGCAAGGTCAGGGACTCGGGCGAGCAGTACTTC.

CDR3 DNA sequence: TGCGCCAGCAGCTTGAGAACAGGGGGATCCGGCTACACCTTC. This codes for CASSLRTGGSGYTF. The V and J genes are TRBV5-1 and TRBJ1-2, with 8 positions matching TRBD1. The trim removed 1 base at V and 8 bases at J, leaving 7 bases unmatched. Germline V lookup: CDR1 SGHRS, CDR2 YFSETQ. The CDR3 totals 14 residues.

This sequence joins TRBV28 and TRBJ2-5; 8 bases line up with TRBD1. The CDR3 spans 14 residues. V dropped 4 bases and J dropped 4; count of bases not matched to a gene: 5. Germline V gene data show CDR1 as MDHEN and CDR2 as SYDVKM. The CDR3, as DNA: TGTGCCAGCAGTTGGGGCAGGGGGCCAGAGACCCAGTACTTC. This codes for CASSWGRGPETQYF.

This chain uses TRBV12-3 or TRBV12-4 with TRBJ2-1, with unresolved D. The J call is in doubt because the DNA end fits TRBJ2-7 better. This CDR3 region has 18 residues. CDR3 in DNA: TGTGCCAGCAGTCATACATGGACGCCAAGACCCACTAACAATGAGCAGTACTTC. Translated: CASSHTWTPRPTNNEQYF.

This chain uses TRBV5-1 with TRBJ1-2; tentative D call: TRBD1 (5 bases). V lost 4 bases and J 4 bases, leaving 14 bases between the germline ends. There are 14 residues in the CDR3. The germline V gene encodes CDR1 SGHRS and CDR2 YFSETQ. The CDR3 DNA follows: TGCGCCAGCAGCCTCACAGGAGAATTCTATGGCTACACCTTC. Its protein product is CASSLTGEFYGYTF.

This clonotype was observed a handful of times. CDR3 amino acids: CASSLRPKDWQETQYF. The CDR3 region has the DNA TGCGCCAGCAGCTTGAGGCCTAAAGATTGGCAAGAGACCCAGTACTTC. The chain recombines TRBV5-1 with TRBJ2-5; D unresolved. This CDR3 has 16 residues. Trimming took 1 base from V and 2 from J, leaving 15 bases between them. Looked up from germline, CDR1 is SGHRS and CDR2 is YFSETQ.

The chain uses TRBV5-1 and TRBJ2-3; no clear D gene. The length of the CDR3 is 15 residues. Between the trimmed V and J ends, which lost 1 base and 6 bases, there was a span of 15 bases. CDR1 and CDR2 from the germline V gene are SGHRS and YFSETQ. The CDR3 DNA follows: TGCGCCAGCAGCTTGTTCCTAGACGTTGGGGATACGCAGTATTTT. Translating it yields CASSLFLDVGDTQYF.

The V and J genes are TRBV5-1 and TRBJ2-5, with 9 positions matching TRBD1. The CDR3 contains 16 residues. Germline CDR1 and CDR2: SGHRS and YFSETQ. Trimming cost V 7 bases and J 1 base; bases outside gene matches: 11. CDR3 sequence reads: CASAGGDRAAQETQYF. CDR3 in DNA: TGCGCCAGCGCCGGAGGGGACAGGGCCGCCCAAGAGACCCAGTACTTC.

The sample holds a few counts of this clonotype. V gene TRBV20-1 combines with J gene TRBJ2-3, with unresolved D. Germline V lookup: CDR1 DFQATT, CDR2 SNEGSKA (reference sequence). The CDR3 has 12 residues. V shed 6 bases and J shed 4 bases, with 11 bases lying between them. The CDR3 loop reads CSAQSPSDTQYF. The CDR3 bases are TGCAGTGCCCAGAGTCCTTCAGATACGCAGTATTTT.

There are a few counts of this clonotype. V usage is TRBV29-1 and J usage is TRBJ2-3; 11 positions match TRBD1. The CDR3 is 14 amino acids. Germline V gene lookup returns CDR1 SQVTM and CDR2 ANQGSEA. Germline trimming cut 0 bases from V and 5 bases from J; bases unmatched to any gene: 1. The chain's CDR3 is CSVEDGTGGDTQYF. CDR3 bases: TGCAGCGTTGAAGACGGGACAGGGGGAGATACGCAGTATTTT.

On this clonotype itself: A junction boundary mismatches the germline segment, possibly from a read error. The chain couples TRBV15 to TRBJ2-3; 8 bases align to TRBD2. The CDR3 runs 16 residues. In germline, CDR1 is LNHNV, CDR2 YYDKDF (reference sequence). CDR3 DNA sequence: TGTACCACCAGCAGAGGTGATAGCGGGAACACAGATACGCAGTATTTT. Translated: CTTSRGDSGNTDTQYF.

A few counts support this clonotype. The V gene is TRBV12-3 or TRBV12-4, the J gene TRBJ1-1; D possibly corresponds to TRBD1 (6 bases). The CDR3 is 17 residues long. Between the trimmed V and J ends, which lost 6 bases and 0 bases, there was a span of 20 bases. The CDR3 sequence: CASSPQQGRHMNTEAFF. The CDR3 nucleotides are TGTGCCAGCAGCCCGCAGCAGGGGCGACACATGAACACTGAAGCTTTCTTT.

This clonotype appeared many times. V usage is TRBV5-1 and J usage is TRBJ2-3; D possibly uses TRBD1 or TRBD2 (5 bases each). V lost 3 bases, J lost 6 bases, and 8 bases lay in between. CDR3 length: 12 residues. From germline, CDR1 is SGHRS and CDR2 YFSETQ. CDR3 amino acids: CASSSGRDTQYF. The DNA of the CDR3 is TGCGCCAGCAGCTCGGGACGGGATACGCAGTATTTT.

The chain employs TRBV14 and TRBJ2-1; possible D gene TRBD2, 6 bases. The CDR3 is made up of 20 amino acids. Germline V lookup: CDR1 SGHDN, CDR2 FVKESK. V was trimmed by 1 base and J by 5 bases, leaving 27 bases between them. The CDR3 protein is CASSQAFPWGRPLLNNEQFF. CDR3 bases: TGTGCCAGCAGCCAAGCTTTTCCGTGGGGGAGGCCTCTTCTTAACAATGAGCAGTTCTTC. The full variable domain, in which reference TRBV14 and TRBJ2-1 provide the parts outside the CDR3, is EAGVTQFPSHSVIEKGQTVTLRCDPISGHDNLYWYRRVMGKEIKFLLHFVKESKQDESGMPNNRFLAERTGGTYSTLKVQPAELEDSGVYFCASSQAFPWGRPLLNNEQFFGPGTRLTVL.

This clonotype appeared once. This chain connects TRBV6-5 to TRBJ1-5; a weak D match, TRBD1 (6 bases). V was clipped by 5 bases and J by 4 bases, with 15 bases between them. The CDR3 runs to 15 residues. CDR1 MNHEY and CDR2 SVGAGI come from the germline V gene. The CDR3 loop reads CASSTYRVLNQPQHF. DNA for the CDR3: TGTGCCAGCAGTACATACAGGGTTCTAAATCAGCCCCAGCATTTT.

The chain combines TRBV2 with TRBJ2-2; 8 nucleotides agree with TRBD2. CDR3 length: 16 amino acids. Per the germline V gene, CDR1 is SNHLY and CDR2 is FYNNEI. J lost 1 base, V lost 6 bases, and 7 bases had no gene match. CDR3 loop: CASSPLAGKNTGELFF. CDR3 in DNA: TGTGCCAGCAGCCCCCTAGCGGGCAAGAACACCGGGGAGCTGTTTTTT.